One T cell receptor beta chain is described in this entry. The antigen remains unidentified. PCR amplification relied on 60 Vbeta primers (plus 13 Jbeta primers). Sequenced by immunoSEQ multiplex PCR; TCRdb stores in-frame clones only, minus some. This sample has some 96,000 clones, with around 64% found just once. This entry belongs to a study of cytomegalovirus exposure and HLA in healthy donors. The overall study: The Caucasian-associated ancestry cluster held over 65% of more than 350 genotyped donors. The study's findings and limits: Productive rates of about 87% or about 30% were seen for most TCR beta V segments in an earlier analysis. Analysis was performed later, and it showed HLA-associated TCR beta chains to be more clonally expanded than equally common others.

Germline assignment: CDR1 SGHTA and CDR2 FQGNSA. The CDR3 spans 15 residues. Trimming removed 5 bases from V and 3 bases from J; junction bases left unmatched: 3. The gene calls are TRBV7-2 and TRBJ2-1; the match to TRBD2 covers 11 bases. The sequence came from a man aged 60-69 years in good health and CMV-seronegative. The sample consisted of PBMCs. The CDR3 sequence: CASSVGLAVYNEQFF. DNA of the CDR3: TGTGCCAGCAGCGTGGGACTAGCGGTCTACAATGAGCAGTTCTTC.